Sequencing of this TCR beta chain was carried out in a study of response to subunit inactivated influenza vaccine. This CDR3 comprises 13 residues. V lost 1 base, J lost 4 bases, and 11 bases lay in between. The germline CDR1 and CDR2 sequences are DFQATT and SNEGSKA (reference sequence). Each CDR3 protein gets one entry after TCRdb re-called the RT-PCR reads with MiXCR. Of over 450,000 distinct CDR3 sequences in the sample, about an eighth were seen once. The V gene is TRBV20-1, the J gene TRBJ2-7; possible D gene TRBD1, 6 bases. The sample consisted of PBMCs from blood, taken more than 35 days after vaccination. This TCR was sampled from a man aged 50 or older who received an inactivated influenza vaccine. The CDR3 sequence is CSARVTGSYEQYF. Written as DNA, the CDR3 is TGCAGTGCTAGAGTCACAGGGTCTTACGAGCAGTACTTC.